A selection of T cell receptor beta chains follows, all from one sample in a study of shared clonotypes between healthy human individuals. Sequenced by immunoSEQ multiplex PCR; TCRdb stores in-frame clones only, minus some. The sample comprises about 2 million clones, approximately 95% of which are singletons, and 0.13% rests with the top ten. Input material: naive CD4+ T cells sorted from blood. These receptors were collected from a man aged 18 to 35 in good health. Both conserved end residues are trimmed from each CDR3.

cdr3_aa: ASSPGSYEQY; v_call: TRBV13
cdr3_aa: ASSRRLENEQF; v_call: TRBV7-2
cdr3_aa: ASSSRGFYTDTQY; v_call: TRBV6-6
cdr3_aa: ASSFVPNTEAF; v_call: TRBV5-1
cdr3_aa: ASAGREGGTEAF; v_call: TRBV6-1
cdr3_aa: AISSPGKGDGYT; v_call: TRBV10-3
cdr3_aa: ASSPVGGGTEAF; v_call: TRBV5-6
cdr3_aa: ASREGYIYYEQY; v_call: TRBV10-2
cdr3_aa: ASSFETGYTDTQY; v_call: TRBV5-1
cdr3_aa: AISVTSGGANTQY; v_call: TRBV10-3
cdr3_aa: ASSQGRQKDGYT; v_call: TRBV4-1
cdr3_aa: AWSAGRNTIY; v_call: TRBV30
cdr3_aa: AISEGVHNEQF; v_call: TRBV10-3
cdr3_aa: SAGRGPTDEQY; v_call: TRBV29-1
cdr3_aa: ASSATQGNTEAF; v_call: TRBV5-1
cdr3_aa: ASSWEGPSTNTGELF; v_call: TRBV5-1
cdr3_aa: ASGLAGGAETQY; v_call: TRBV19
cdr3_aa: ASRTDRGTYEQY; v_call: TRBV2
cdr3_aa: ASSPPGQGHQPQH; v_call: TRBV28
cdr3_aa: ASSLFRGAEAF; v_call: TRBV5-6
cdr3_aa: ASSEAWVSNYGYT; v_call: TRBV6-1
cdr3_aa: ASRLQNQPQH; v_call: TRBV28
cdr3_aa: ASREPGVETQY; v_call: TRBV19
cdr3_aa: ASSYSKRANSPLH; v_call: TRBV6-5
cdr3_aa: ASSVAQAFVGELF; v_call: TRBV9
cdr3_aa: ASRRGPLNTEAF; v_call: TRBV6-1
cdr3_aa: ASSYIGGSSYEQY; v_call: TRBV6-5
cdr3_aa: ASSAGTQAPSETQY; v_call: TRBV9
cdr3_aa: ASSWGGPSYEQY; v_call: TRBV7-8
cdr3_aa: ATFGSDNSPLH; v_call: TRBV6-6
cdr3_aa: AIQGVQETQY; v_call: TRBV10-3
cdr3_aa: ASIGSNSYEQY; v_call: TRBV5-1
cdr3_aa: SAISWDEQF; v_call: TRBV20-1
cdr3_aa: ASGKGDRVMNTQY; v_call: TRBV21-1
cdr3_aa: ASSDRTEYNSPLH; v_call: TRBV25-1
cdr3_aa: ASRRQGEGEKLF; v_call: TRBV7-9
cdr3_aa: ASSAGQGSGNTIY; v_call: TRBV18
cdr3_aa: AWTNSGANVLT; v_call: TRBV30
cdr3_aa: ASSFLLTGTATQY; v_call: TRBV5-6
cdr3_aa: ASSEAREASGYT; v_call: TRBV6-1
cdr3_aa: AWSAGGAHGYT; v_call: TRBV30
cdr3_aa: ASSLEGHPGNEQF; v_call: TRBV27
cdr3_aa: AISEDLLSYGYT; v_call: TRBV10-3
cdr3_aa: ASSPSAGTGNTGELF; v_call: TRBV7-3
cdr3_aa: ASSLGPPYEQY; v_call: TRBV19
cdr3_aa: ASSFRGSYQETQY; v_call: TRBV28
cdr3_aa: ASSYGSEGTEAF; v_call: TRBV7-9
cdr3_aa: ASSLAPTGPQTYEQY; v_call: TRBV7-9
cdr3_aa: ASSQADRSNTGELF; v_call: TRBV4-3
cdr3_aa: ASSTGSYNEQF; v_call: TRBV2